A selection of T cell receptor beta chains follows, all from one sample in a study of T cell responses to AZD1222 COVID-19 vaccine. The protocol was immunoSEQ multiplex PCR, while the TCRdb copy is restricted to in-frame clones and leaves out a portion. The profile shows 85,000 or so clones, about 86% of them singletons. The source material was peripheral blood, sampled 28 days after the second AZD1222 dose. Source of these receptors: an adult who received the AZD1222 COVID-19 vaccine. CDR3s include the opening cysteine and the closing phenylalanine or tryptophan. The order of the fields is D gene, V gene, J gene, clone size, CDR3 protein, CDR3 DNA. D genes are given only for firm matches. Clone size appears in some rows only: once, few, many, or a class for an expanded clone.

d_gene: TRBD1
v_gene: TRBV6-5
j_gene: TRBJ2-5
abundance: .
CDR3aa: CASSYFSGTEETQYF
CDR3nt: TGTGCCAGCAGTTACTTCTCCGGGACAGAAGAGACCCAGTACTTC

d_gene: .
v_gene: TRBV5-1
j_gene: TRBJ2-3
abundance: .
CDR3aa: CASSATDSNTDTQYF
CDR3nt: TGCGCCAGCAGCGCGACAGACTCAAACACAGATACGCAGTATTTT

d_gene: .
v_gene: TRBV28
j_gene: TRBJ2-7
abundance: .
CDR3aa: CASSFRGITYEQYF
CDR3nt: TGTGCCAGCAGTTTCAGGGGCATAACCTACGAGCAGTACTTC

d_gene: .
v_gene: TRBV28
j_gene: TRBJ1-1
abundance: .
CDR3aa: CASSLFKGRTEAFF
CDR3nt: TGTGCCAGCAGTTTATTTAAGGGCCGTACTGAAGCTTTCTTT

d_gene: .
v_gene: TRBV28
j_gene: TRBJ2-3
abundance: once
CDR3aa: CASRLRVSWDTQYF
CDR3nt: TGTGCCAGCAGACTCCGGGTCTCATGGGATACGCAGTATTTT

d_gene: .
v_gene: TRBV2
j_gene: TRBJ1-3
abundance: few
CDR3aa: CASSWLGPGNTIYF
CDR3nt: TGTGCCAGCAGTTGGCTAGGGCCAGGAAACACCATATATTTT

d_gene: .
v_gene: TRBV3-1/TRBV3-2
j_gene: TRBJ1-3
abundance: .
CDR3aa: CASSQALLNTIYF
CDR3nt: TGTGCCAGCAGCCAAGCCCTCCTGAACACCATATATTTT

d_gene: TRBD1
v_gene: TRBV10-3
j_gene: TRBJ2-1
abundance: .
CDR3aa: CAITLGEWDRGLF
CDR3nt: TGTGCCATCACCCTTGGAGAGTGGGACAGGGGGCTCTTC

d_gene: .
v_gene: TRBV19
j_gene: TRBJ2-1
abundance: .
CDR3aa: CASSIARGAGNEQFF
CDR3nt: TGTGCCAGTAGTATCGCGCGAGGTGCCGGCAATGAGCAGTTCTTC

d_gene: TRBD1
v_gene: TRBV28
j_gene: TRBJ1-4
abundance: .
CDR3aa: CASSTSSRGREKLFF
CDR3nt: TGTGCCAGCAGTACATCATCCAGGGGGCGCGAAAAACTGTTTTTT

d_gene: .
v_gene: TRBV11-1
j_gene: TRBJ1-1
abundance: .
CDR3aa: CASSSLRGYYTEAFF
CDR3nt: TGTGCCAGCAGCTCACTTAGGGGCTACTACACTGAAGCTTTCTTT

d_gene: .
v_gene: TRBV28
j_gene: TRBJ1-2
abundance: .
CDR3aa: CASRHRDGSIYGYTF
CDR3nt: TGTGCCAGCAGGCACCGGGACGGATCAATATATGGCTACACCTTC

d_gene: .
v_gene: TRBV5-6
j_gene: TRBJ2-3
abundance: .
CDR3aa: CASSGGFSSEAQYF
CDR3nt: TGTGCCAGCAGCGGGGGATTCTCGTCAGAGGCGCAGTATTTT

d_gene: .
v_gene: TRBV7-6
j_gene: TRBJ2-1
abundance: .
CDR3aa: CASSPETGAGEQFF
CDR3nt: TGTGCCAGCAGCCCCGAAACGGGGGCGGGTGAGCAGTTCTTC

d_gene: .
v_gene: TRBV5-4
j_gene: TRBJ2-7
abundance: .
CDR3aa: CASSPGLLSYEQYF
CDR3nt: TGTGCCAGCAGCCCGGGACTCCTTTCCTACGAGCAGTACTTC

d_gene: TRBD2
v_gene: TRBV7-3
j_gene: TRBJ2-2
abundance: .
CDR3aa: CASSRTSGSWELFF
CDR3nt: TGTGCCAGTAGCCGGACTAGCGGGAGTTGGGAGCTGTTTTTT

d_gene: .
v_gene: TRBV7-9
j_gene: TRBJ1-2
abundance: .
CDR3aa: CASRVGDNYGYTF
CDR3nt: TGTGCCAGCAGGGTGGGGGATAACTATGGCTACACCTTC